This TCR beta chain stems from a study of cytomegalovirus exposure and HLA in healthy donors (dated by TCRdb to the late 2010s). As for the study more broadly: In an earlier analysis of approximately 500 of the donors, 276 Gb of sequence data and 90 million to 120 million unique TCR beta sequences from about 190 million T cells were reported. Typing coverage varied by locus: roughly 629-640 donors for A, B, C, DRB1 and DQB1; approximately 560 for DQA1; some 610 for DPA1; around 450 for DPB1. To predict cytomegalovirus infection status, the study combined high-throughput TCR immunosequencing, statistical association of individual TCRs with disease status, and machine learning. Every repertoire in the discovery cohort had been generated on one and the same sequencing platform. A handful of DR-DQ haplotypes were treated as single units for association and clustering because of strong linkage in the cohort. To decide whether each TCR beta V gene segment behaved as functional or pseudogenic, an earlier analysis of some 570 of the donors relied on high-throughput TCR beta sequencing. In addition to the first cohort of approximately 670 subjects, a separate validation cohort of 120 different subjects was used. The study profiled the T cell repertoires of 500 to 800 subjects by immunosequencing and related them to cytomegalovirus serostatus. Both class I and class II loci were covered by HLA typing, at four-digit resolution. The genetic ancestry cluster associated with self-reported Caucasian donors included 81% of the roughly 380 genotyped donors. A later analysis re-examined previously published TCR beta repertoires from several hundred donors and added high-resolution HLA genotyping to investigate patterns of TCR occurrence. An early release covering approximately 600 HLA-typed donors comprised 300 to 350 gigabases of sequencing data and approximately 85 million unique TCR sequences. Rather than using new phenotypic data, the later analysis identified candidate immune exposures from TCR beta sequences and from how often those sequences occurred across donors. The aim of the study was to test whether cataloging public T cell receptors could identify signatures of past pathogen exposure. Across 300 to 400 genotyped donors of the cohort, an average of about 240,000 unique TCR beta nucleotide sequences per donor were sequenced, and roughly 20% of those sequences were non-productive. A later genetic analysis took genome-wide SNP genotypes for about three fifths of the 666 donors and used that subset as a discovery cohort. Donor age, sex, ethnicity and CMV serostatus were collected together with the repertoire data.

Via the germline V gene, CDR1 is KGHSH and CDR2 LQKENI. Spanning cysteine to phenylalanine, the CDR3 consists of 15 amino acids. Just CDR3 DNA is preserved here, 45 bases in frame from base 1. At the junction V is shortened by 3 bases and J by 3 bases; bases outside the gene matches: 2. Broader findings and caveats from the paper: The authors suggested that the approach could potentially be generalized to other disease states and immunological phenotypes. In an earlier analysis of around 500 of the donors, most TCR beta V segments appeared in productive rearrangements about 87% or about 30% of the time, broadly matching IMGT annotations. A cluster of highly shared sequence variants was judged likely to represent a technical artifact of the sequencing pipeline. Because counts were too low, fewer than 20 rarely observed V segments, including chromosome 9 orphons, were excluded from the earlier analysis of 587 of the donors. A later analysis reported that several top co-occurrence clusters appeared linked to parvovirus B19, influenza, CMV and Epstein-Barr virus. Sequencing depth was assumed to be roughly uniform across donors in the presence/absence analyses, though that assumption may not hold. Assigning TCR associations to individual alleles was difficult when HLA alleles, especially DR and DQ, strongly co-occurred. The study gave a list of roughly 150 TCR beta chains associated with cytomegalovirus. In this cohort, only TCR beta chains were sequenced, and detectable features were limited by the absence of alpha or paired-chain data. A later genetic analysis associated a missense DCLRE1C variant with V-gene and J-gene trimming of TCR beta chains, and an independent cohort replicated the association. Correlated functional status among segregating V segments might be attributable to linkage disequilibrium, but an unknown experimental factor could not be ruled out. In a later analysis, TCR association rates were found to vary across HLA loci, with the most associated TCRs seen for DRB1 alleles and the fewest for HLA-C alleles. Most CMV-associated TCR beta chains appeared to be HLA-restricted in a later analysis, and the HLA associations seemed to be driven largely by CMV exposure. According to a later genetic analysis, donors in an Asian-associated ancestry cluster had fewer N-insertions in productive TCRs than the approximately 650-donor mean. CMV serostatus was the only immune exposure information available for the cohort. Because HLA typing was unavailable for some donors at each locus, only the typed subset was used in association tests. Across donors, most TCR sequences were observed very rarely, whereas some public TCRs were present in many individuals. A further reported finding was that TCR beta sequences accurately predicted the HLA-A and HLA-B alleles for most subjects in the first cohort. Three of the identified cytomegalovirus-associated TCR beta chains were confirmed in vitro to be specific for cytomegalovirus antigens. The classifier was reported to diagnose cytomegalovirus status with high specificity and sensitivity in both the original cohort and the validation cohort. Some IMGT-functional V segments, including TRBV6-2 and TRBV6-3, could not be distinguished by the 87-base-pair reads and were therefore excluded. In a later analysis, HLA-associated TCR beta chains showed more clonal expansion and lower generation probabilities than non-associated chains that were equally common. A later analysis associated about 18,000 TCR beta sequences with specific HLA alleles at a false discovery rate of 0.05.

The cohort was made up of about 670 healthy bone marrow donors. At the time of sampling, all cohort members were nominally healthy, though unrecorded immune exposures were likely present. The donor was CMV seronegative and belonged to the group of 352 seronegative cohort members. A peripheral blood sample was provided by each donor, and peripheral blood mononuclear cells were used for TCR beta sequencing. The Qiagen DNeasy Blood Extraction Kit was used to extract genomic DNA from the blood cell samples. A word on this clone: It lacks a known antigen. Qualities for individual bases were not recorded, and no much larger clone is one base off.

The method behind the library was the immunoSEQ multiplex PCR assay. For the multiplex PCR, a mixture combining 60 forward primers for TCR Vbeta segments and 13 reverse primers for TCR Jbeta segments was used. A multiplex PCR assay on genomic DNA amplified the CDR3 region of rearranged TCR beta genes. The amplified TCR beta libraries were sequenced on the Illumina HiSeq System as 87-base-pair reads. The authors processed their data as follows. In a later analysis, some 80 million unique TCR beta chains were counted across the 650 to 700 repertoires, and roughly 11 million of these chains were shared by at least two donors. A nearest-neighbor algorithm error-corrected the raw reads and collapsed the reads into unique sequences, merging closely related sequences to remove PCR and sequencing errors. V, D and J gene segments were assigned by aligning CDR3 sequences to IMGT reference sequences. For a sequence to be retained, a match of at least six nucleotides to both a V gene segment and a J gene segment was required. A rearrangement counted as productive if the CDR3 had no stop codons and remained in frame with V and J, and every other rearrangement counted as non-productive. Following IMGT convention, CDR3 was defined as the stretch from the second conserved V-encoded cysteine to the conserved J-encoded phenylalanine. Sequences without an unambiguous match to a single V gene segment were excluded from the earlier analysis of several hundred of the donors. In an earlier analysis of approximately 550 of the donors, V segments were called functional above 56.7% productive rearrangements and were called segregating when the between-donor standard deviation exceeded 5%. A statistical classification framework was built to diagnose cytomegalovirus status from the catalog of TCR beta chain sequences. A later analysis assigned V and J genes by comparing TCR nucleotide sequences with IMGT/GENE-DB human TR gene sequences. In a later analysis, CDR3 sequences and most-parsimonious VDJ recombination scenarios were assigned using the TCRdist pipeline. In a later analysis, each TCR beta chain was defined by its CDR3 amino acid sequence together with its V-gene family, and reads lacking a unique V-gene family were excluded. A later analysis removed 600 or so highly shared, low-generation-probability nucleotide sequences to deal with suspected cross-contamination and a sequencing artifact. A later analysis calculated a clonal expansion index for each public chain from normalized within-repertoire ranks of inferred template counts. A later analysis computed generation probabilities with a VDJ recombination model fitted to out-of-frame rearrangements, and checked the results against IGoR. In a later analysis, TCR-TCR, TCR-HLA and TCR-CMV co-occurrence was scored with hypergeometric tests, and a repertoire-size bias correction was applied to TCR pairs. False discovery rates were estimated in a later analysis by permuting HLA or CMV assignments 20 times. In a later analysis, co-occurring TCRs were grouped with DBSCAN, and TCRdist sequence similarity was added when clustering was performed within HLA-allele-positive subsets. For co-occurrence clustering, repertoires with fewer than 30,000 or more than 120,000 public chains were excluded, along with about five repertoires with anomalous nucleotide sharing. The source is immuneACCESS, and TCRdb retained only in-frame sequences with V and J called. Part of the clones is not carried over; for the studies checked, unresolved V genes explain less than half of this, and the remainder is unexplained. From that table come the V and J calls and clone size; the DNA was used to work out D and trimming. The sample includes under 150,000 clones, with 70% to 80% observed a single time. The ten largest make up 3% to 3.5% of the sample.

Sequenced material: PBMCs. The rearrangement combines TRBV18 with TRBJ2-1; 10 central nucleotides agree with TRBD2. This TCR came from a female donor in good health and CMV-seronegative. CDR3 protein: CASSPTSGDYNEQFF. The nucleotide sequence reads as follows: TGTGCCAGCTCACCCACTAGCGGGGACTACAATGAGCAGTTCTTC.